Listed below are T cell receptor beta chains from one sample, sequenced in a study of T cell responses to AZD1222 COVID-19 vaccine. Generated by immunoSEQ multiplex PCR, the TCRdb table keeps only in-frame clones and is missing some. The repertoire consists of some 78,000 clones, with around four fifths occurring once and the leading ten covering approximately 1.3%. The source was peripheral blood, collected 28 days after the second AZD1222 dose. These receptors came from an adult who received the AZD1222 COVID-19 vaccine. The conserved cysteine and the conserved F or W are not part of the CDR3 here. D genes are given only for firm matches.

v_call d_call cdr3_aa
TRBV9 TRBD1 ASSDFRTGVGYT
TRBV5-1 . ASSLRGHQPQH
TRBV21-1 . ASSMHTPPPGPTSASGANVLT
TRBV7-2 TRBD1 ASSPDRGDQPQH
TRBV5-1 . ASSLGGPGTGYT
TRBV5-1 TRBD1 ASSERQGASGANVLT
TRBV9 TRBD1 ASSSTGDPTDTQY
TRBV7-2 . ASSHQGRANEKLF
TRBV28 . ASTGTHEKAF
TRBV6-6 . ASSRSSASTDTQY
TRBV5-8 . ASSLAAGRPKGGQPQH
TRBV27 TRBD1 ASSPGQGGPNQPQH
TRBV5-6 . ASCLGFRGAPRDTQY
TRBV4-2 TRBD1 ASSQGGTDKETQY
TRBV7-3 . ASSLKLAPGSNQPQH
TRBV5-6 . ASSLDPGTIYGYT
TRBV4-2 TRBD1 ASSQGQGSYEQY
TRBV11-3 . ASSSFGRSNEQF